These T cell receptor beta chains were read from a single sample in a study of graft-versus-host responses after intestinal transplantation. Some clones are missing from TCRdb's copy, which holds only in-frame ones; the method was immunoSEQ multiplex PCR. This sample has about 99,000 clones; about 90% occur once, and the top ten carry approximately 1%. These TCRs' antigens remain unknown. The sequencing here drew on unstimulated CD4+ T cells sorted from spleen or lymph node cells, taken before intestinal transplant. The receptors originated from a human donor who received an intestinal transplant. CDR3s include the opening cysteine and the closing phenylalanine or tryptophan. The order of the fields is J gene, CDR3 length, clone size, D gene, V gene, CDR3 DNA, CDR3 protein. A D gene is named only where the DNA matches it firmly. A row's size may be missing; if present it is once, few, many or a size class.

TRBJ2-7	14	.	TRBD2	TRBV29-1	TGCAGCGTTGATGGACTAGCGGGGGCCTACGAGCAGTACTTC	CSVDGLAGAYEQYF
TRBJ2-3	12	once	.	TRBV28	TGTGCCACCCGGGCCACCACAGATACGCAGTATTTT	CATRATTDTQYF
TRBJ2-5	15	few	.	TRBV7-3	TGTGCCAGCAGCTTAACTCCAGGGTTACAAGAGACCCAGTACTTC	CASSLTPGLQETQYF
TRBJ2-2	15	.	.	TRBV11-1	TGTGCCAGCAGGACACCCCGGGCGAACACCGGGGAGCTGTTTTTT	CASRTPRANTGELFF
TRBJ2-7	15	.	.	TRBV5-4	TGTGCCAGCAGCTTGGGACAGCCACTCTCCTACGAGCAGTACTTC	CASSLGQPLSYEQYF
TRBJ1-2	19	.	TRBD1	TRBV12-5	TGTGCTAGTGGTTTGGTATGGTTGGCCCAGGGGGGAATCGACTATGGCTACACCTTC	CASGLVWLAQGGIDYGYTF
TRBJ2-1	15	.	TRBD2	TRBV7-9	TGTGCCAGCAGATATAGCGGGGTCCCCTACAATGAGCAGTTCTTC	CASRYSGVPYNEQFF
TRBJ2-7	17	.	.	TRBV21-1	TGTGCCAAAAAAACAGCAAAGAAGGAGGTGGGGGCCTACGAGCAGTACTTC	CAKKTAKKEVGAYEQYF
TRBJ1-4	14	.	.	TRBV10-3	TGTGCCATCAGTGATACGTCCCAGCGGGAAAAACTGTTTTTT	CAISDTSQREKLFF
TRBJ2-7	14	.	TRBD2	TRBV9	TGTGCCAGCAGCGTAGACGGTAGCGGGAGTGAGCAGTACTTC	CASSVDGSGSEQYF
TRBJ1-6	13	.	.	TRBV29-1	TGCAGCGTTAGGAGAGGCGAGGGGTCACCCCTCCACTTT	CSVRRGEGSPLHF
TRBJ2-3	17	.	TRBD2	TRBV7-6	TGTGCCAGCAGCCGCGGGGGGACTAGCGGGAGGCCAGATACGCAGTATTTT	CASSRGGTSGRPDTQYF
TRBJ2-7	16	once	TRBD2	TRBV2	TGTGCCAGCAGTGCAGAGAGCGGGGGGAACTCCTACGAGCAGTACTTC	CASSAESGGNSYEQYF
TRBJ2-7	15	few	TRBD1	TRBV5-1	TGCGCCAGCAGCTTGGCGGGGACAGGGTACTACGAGCAGTACTTC	CASSLAGTGYYEQYF
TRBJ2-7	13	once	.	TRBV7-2	TGTGCCAGCACCAGCGGGCCTACCTACGAGCAGTACTTC	CASTSGPTYEQYF
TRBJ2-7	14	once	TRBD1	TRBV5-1	TGCGCCAGCAGCTTCAGACAGGGCCCCTACGAGCAGTACTTC	CASSFRQGPYEQYF
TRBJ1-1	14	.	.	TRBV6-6	TGTGCCAGCAGTTACAGGGGCATGAACACTGAAGCTTTCTTT	CASSYRGMNTEAFF
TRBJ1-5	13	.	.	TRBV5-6	TGTGCCAGCAGCTGGCCTGTAGATCAGCCCCAGCATTTT	CASSWPVDQPQHF
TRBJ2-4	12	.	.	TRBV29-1	TGCAGCGTTGAAGATTTGGGAAACATTCAGTACTTC	CSVEDLGNIQYF
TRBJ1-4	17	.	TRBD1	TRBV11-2	TGTGCCAGCAGCTTCCGGACAGGGAAAGTAACTAATGAAAAACTGTTTTTT	CASSFRTGKVTNEKLFF
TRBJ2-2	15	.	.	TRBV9	TGTGCCAGCAGCCCAGTAGGAAGAGTTGGCGGGGAGCTGTTTTTT	CASSPVGRVGGELFF
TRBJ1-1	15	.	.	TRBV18	TGTGCCAGCTCACCAGGCCCCACAGGGAGGACTGAAGCTTTCTTT	CASSPGPTGRTEAFF
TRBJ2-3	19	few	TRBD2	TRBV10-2	TGCGCCAGCAGTGGGGGATCGCTAGCGGGGGGACCTTCCACAGATACGCAGTATTTT	CASSGGSLAGGPSTDTQYF